This entry features one T cell receptor (beta chain) sequence. These data come from a study of long-term antiretroviral therapy in people with HIV. Survey-level resolution applied to immunoSEQ assay v3.0. Only in-frame clones appear in the TCRdb table, and some are missing; sequencing was by immunoSEQ multiplex PCR. The sample lists 20,000 to 25,000 clones, roughly 92% occurring once. The CDR3 has 16 amino acids. V lost 5 bases and J lost 1; bases outside the gene matches: 8. The germline V gene has CDR1 LNHDA and CDR2 SQIVND (reference sequence). This specimen was unsorted PBMCs, taken 4.4 years after starting antiretroviral therapy. This clonotype was sampled from a woman between 45 and 65 years old with HIV. The V and J genes are TRBV19 and TRBJ2-3, with 8 bases lining up with TRBD2. Here the CDR3 DNA reads TGTGCCAGTAGTCCCATTTGGCGGGGGGGCACAGATACGCAGTATTTT. This encodes CASSPIWRGGTDTQYF.